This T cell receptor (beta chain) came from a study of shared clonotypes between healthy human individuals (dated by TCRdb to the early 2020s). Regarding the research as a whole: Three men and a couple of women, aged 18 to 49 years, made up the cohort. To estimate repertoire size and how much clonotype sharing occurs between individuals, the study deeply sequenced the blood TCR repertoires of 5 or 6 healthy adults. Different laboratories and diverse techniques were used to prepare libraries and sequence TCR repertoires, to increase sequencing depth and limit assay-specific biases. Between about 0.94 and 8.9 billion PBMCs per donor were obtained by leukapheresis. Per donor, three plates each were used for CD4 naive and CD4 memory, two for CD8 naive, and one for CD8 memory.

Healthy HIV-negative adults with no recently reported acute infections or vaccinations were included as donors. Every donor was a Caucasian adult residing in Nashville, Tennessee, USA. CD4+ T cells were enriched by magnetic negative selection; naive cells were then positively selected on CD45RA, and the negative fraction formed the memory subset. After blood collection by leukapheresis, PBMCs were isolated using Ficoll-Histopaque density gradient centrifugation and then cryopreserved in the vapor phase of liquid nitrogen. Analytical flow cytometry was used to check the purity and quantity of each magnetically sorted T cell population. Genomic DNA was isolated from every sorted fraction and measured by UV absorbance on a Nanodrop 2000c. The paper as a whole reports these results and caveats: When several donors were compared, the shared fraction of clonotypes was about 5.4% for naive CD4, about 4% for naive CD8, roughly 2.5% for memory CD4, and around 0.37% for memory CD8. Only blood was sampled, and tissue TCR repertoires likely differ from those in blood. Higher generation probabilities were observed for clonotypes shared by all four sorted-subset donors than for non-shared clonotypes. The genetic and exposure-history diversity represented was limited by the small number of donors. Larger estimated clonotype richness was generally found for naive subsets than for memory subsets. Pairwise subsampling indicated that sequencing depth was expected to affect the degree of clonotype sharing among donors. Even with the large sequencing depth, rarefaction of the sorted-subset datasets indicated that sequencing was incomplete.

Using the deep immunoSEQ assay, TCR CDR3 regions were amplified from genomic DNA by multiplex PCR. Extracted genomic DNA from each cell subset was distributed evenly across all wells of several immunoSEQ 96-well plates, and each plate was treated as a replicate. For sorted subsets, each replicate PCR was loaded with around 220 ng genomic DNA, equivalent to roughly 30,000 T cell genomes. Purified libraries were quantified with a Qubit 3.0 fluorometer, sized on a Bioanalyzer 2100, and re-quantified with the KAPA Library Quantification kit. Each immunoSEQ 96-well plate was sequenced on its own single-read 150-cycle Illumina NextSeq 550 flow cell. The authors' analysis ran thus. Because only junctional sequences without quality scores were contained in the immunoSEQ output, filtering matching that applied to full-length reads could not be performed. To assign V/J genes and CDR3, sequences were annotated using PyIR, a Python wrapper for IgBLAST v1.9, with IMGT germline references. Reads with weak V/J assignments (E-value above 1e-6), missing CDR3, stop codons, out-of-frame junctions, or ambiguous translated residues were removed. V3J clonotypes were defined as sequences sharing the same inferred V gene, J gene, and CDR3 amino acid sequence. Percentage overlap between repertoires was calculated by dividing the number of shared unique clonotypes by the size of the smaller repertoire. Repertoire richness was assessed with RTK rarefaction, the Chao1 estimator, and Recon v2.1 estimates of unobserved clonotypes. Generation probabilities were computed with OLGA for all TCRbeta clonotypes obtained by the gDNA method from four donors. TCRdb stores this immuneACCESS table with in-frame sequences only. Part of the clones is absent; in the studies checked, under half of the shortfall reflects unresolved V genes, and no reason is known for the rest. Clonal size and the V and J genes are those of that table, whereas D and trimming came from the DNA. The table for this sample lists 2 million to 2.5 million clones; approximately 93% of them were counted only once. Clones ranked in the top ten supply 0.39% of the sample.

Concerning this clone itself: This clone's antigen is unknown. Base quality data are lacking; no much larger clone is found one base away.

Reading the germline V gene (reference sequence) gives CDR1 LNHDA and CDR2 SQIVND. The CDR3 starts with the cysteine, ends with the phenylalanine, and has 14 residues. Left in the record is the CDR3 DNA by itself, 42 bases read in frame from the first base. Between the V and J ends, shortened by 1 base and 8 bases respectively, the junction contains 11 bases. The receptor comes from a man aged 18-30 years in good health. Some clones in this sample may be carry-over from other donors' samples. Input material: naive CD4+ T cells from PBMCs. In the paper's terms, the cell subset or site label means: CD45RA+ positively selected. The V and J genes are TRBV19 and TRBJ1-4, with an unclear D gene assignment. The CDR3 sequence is CASSIGTVREKLFF. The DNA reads TGTGCCAGTAGTATAGGAACAGTTCGGGAAAAACTGTTTTTT.